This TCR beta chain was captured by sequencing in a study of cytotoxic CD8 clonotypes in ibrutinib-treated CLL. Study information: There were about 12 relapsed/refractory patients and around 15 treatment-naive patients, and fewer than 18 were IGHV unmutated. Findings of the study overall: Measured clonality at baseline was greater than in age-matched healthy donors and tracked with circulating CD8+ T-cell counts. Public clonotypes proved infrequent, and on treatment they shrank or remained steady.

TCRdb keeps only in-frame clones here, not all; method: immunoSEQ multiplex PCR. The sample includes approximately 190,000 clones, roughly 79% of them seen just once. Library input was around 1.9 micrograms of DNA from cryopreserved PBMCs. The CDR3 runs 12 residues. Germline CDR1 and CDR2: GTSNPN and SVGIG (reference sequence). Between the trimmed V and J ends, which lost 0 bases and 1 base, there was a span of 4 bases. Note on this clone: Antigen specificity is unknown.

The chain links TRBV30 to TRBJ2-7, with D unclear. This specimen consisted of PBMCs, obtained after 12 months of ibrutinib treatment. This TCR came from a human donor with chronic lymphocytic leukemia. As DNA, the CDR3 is TGTGCCTGGAGTGTCCTGTCCTACGAGCAGTACTTC. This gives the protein CAWSVLSYEQYF.